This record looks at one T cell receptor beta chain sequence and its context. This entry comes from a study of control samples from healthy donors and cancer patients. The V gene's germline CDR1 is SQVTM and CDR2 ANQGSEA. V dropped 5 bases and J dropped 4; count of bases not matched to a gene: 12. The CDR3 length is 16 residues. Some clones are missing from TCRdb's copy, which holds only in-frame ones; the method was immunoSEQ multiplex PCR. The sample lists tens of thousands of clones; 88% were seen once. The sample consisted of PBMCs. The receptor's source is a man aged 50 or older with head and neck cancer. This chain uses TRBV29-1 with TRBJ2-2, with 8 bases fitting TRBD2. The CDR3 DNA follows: TGCAGCGTTTGGACATATTCCGGGGGGGTCACCGGGGAGCTGTTTTTT. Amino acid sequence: CSVWTYSGGVTGELFF.